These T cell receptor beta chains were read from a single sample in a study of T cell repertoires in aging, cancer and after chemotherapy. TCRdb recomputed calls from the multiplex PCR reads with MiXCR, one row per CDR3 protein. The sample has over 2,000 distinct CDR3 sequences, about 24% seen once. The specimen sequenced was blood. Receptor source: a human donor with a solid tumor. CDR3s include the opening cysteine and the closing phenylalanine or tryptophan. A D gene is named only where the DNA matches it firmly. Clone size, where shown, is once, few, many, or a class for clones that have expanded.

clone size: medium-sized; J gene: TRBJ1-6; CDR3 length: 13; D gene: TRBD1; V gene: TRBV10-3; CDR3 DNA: TGTGCCATCAGAAGGGACAGGAATTCACCCCTCCACTTT; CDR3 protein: CAIRRDRNSPLHF
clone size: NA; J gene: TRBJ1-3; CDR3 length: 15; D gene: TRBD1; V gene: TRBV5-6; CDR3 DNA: TGCGCCAGCAGCCCGGACAGGGCCTCTGGAAACACCATATATTTT; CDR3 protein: CASSPDRASGNTIYF
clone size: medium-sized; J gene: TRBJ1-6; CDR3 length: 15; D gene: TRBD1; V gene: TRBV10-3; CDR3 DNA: TGTGCCATCGGGAAAAGGGACAGGGGAAATTCACCCCTCCACTTT; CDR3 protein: CAIGKRDRGNSPLHF
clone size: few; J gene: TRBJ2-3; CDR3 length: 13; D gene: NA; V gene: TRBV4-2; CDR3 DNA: TGTGCCAGCAGCCAGACTAGCACAGATACGCAGTATTTT; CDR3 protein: CASSQTSTDTQYF
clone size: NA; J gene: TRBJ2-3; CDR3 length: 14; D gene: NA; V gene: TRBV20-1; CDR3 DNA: TGCAGTGCTATTTCTGGGGCAGGGGCAGATACGCAGTATTTT; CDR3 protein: CSAISGAGADTQYF
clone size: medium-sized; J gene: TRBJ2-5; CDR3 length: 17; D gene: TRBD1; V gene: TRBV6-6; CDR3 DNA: TGTGCCAGCAGCCGAACCCCCGGGACAGGGGCTCAAGAGACCCAGTACTTC; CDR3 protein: CASSRTPGTGAQETQYF
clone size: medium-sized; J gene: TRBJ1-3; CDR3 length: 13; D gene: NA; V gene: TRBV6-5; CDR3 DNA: TGTGCCACCTTAGGGTTCTCTGGAAACACCATATATTTT; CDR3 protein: CATLGFSGNTIYF
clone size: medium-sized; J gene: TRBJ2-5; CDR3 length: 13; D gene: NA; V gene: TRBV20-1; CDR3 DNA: TGCAGTGCTTTCGGACTACCCCAAGAGACCCAGTACTTC; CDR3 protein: CSAFGLPQETQYF
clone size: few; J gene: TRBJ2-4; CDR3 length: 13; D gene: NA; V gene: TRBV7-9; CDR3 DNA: TGTGCCAGCAGCTTAGCCGGGACCAACATTCAGTACTTC; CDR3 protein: CASSLAGTNIQYF
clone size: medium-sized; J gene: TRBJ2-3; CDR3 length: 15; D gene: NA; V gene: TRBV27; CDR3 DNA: TGTGCCAGCAGTTTAGACAGTCTATACACAGATACGCAGTATTTT; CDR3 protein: CASSLDSLYTDTQYF
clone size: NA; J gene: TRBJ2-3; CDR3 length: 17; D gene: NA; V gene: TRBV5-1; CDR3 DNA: TGCGCCAGCAGCTTGGGCCTCTCTAGTACTAGCACAGATACGCAGTATTTT; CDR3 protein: CASSLGLSSTSTDTQYF
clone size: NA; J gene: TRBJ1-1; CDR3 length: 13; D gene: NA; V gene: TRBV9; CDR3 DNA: TGTGCCAGCAGCGTAGGGGCGAACACTGAAGCTTTCTTT; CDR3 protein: CASSVGANTEAFF
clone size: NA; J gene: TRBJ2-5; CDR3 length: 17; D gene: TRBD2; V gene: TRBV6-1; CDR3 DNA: TGTGCCAGCAGTGAGCCGCCCGGGGGTGGCGGGGGGGAGACCCAGTACTTC; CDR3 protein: CASSEPPGGGGGETQYF
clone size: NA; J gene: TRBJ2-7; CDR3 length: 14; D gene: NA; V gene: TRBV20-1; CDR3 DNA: TGCAGTGCCAAAATTCCGGGGGCTCCCTACAAGCAGTACTTC; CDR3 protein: CSAKIPGAPYKQYF
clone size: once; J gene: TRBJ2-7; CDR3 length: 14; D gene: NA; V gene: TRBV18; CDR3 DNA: TGTGCCAGCTCACCGGGGGGATCCTCCTACGAGCAGTACTTC; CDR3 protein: CASSPGGSSYEQYF
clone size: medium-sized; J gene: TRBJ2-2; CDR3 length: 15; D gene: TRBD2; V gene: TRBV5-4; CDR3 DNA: TGTGCCAGCAGCACACGGGGGGAGGGTACCGGGGAGCTGTTTTTT; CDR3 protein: CASSTRGEGTGELFF
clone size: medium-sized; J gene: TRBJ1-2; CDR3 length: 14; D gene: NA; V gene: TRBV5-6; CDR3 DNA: TGTGCCAGCAGCTTGGTAGTTGGAGGGAGTGGCTACACCTTC; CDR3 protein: CASSLVVGGSGYTF
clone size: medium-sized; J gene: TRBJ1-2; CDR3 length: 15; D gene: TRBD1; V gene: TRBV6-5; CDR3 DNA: TGTGCCAGCATACTAACCCGGGACAGCCGCTATGGCTACACCTTC; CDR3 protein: CASILTRDSRYGYTF
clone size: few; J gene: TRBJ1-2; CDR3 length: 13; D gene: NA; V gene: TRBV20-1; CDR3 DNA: TGCAGTGCCACCCTGGGAGACTACTATGGCTACACCTTC; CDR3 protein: CSATLGDYYGYTF
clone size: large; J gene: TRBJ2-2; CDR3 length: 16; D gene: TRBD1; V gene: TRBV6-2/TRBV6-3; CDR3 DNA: TGTGCCAGCGGAATCCGGACAGGGGGCGAGACCGGGGAGCTGTTTTTT; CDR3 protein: CASGIRTGGETGELFF
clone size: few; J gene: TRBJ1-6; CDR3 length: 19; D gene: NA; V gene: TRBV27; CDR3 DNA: TGTGCCAGCAGCCCCGGTCGGGGGACCAGAGACTCCTATAATTCACCCCTCCACTTT; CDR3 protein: CASSPGRGTRDSYNSPLHF
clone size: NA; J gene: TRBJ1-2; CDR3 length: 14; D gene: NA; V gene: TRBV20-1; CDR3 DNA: TGCAGTGCTAGTGGGGGGAACTCCGTCTATGGCTACACCTTC; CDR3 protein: CSASGGNSVYGYTF
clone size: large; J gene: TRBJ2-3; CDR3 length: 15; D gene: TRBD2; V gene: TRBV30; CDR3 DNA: TGTGCCTGGAATCGGGGGGACTCTCCAACAGATACGCAGTATTTT; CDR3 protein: CAWNRGDSPTDTQYF
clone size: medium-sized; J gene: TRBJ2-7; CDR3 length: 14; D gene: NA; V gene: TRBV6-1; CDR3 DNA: TGTGCCAGCAGGAAAGGGGAGGATGCTCACGAGCAGTACTTC; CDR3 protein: CASRKGEDAHEQYF
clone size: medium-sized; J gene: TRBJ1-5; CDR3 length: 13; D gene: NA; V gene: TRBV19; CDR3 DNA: TGTGCCAGTAGCCTTCCGGGCAATCAGCCCCAGCATTTT; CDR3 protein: CASSLPGNQPQHF
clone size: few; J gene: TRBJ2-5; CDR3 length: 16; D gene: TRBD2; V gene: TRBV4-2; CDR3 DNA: TGTGCCAGCAGCCAAGAGTCTAGCGGCAACCAAGAGACCCAGTACTTC; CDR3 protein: CASSQESSGNQETQYF
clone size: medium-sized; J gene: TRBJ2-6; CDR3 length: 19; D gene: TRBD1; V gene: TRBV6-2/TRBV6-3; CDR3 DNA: TGTGCCAGCAGTTTCCTCCCGCGACAGGGGGCAGCTGGGGCCAACGTCCTGACTTTC; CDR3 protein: CASSFLPRQGAAGANVLTF
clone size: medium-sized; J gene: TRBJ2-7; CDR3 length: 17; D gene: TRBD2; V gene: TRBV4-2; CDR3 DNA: TGTGCCAGCAGCCAGAACGGGCAACTAGCGGGGGGTACCGAGCAGTACTTC; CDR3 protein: CASSQNGQLAGGTEQYF
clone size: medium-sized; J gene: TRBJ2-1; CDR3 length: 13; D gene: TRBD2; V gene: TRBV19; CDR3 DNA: TGTGCCAGTAGCGAGCGGGGGAATCATGAGCAGTTCTTC; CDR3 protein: CASSERGNHEQFF
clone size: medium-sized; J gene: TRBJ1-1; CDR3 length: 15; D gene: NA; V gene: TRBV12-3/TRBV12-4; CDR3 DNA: TGTGCCAGCAGTTTAGCGGACATCATGAACACTGAAGCTTTCTTT; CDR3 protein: CASSLADIMNTEAFF
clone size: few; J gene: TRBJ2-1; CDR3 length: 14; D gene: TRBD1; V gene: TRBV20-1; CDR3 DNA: TGCAGTGCTGTGGACAGGAAAATTTACAATGAGCAGTTCTTC; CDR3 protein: CSAVDRKIYNEQFF
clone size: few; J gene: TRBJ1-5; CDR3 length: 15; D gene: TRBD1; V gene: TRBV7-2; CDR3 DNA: TGTGCCAGCAGCGGGCGGACAGGGTGGGATCAGCCCCAGCATTTT; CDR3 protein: CASSGRTGWDQPQHF
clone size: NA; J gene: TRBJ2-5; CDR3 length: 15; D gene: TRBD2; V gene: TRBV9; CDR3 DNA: TGTGCCATCTACGGGGCGGGGGGGTACCAAGAGACCCAGTACTTC; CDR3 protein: CAIYGAGGYQETQYF
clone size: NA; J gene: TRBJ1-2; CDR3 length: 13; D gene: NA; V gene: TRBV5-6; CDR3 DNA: TGTGCCAGCAGCTTGCCCGGAAGGAATGGCTACACCTTC; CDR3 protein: CASSLPGRNGYTF
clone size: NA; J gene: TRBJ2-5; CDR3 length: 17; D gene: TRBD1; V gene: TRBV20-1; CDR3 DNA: TGCAGTGCTAGGGGCCTAGCCCGACAGGGCGGCGCAGAGACCCAGTACTTC; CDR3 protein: CSARGLARQGGAETQYF
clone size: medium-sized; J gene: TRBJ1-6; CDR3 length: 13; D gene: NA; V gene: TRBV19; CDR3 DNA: TGTGCCAGTAGGGGAGTCAATAATTCACCCCTCCACTTT; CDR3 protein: CASRGVNNSPLHF
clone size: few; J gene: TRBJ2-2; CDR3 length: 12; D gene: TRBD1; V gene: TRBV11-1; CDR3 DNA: TGTGCCAGCAGCTTTAGGACAGGGTACCTGTTTTTT; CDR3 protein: CASSFRTGYLFF
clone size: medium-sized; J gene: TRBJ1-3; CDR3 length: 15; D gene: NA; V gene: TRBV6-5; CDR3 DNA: TGTGCCAGCGTAATCTACGGGCTGGCTGGAAACACCATATATTTT; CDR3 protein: CASVIYGLAGNTIYF
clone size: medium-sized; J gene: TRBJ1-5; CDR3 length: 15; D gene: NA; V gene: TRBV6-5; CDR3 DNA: TGTGCCAGCAGCCAGGGAGGGCTTTACAATCAGCCCCAGCATTTT; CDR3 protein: CASSQGGLYNQPQHF
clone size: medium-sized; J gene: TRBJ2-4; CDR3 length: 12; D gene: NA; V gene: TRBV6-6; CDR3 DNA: TGTGCCAGCAGTAGACCTAGGAACATTCAGTACTTC; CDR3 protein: CASSRPRNIQYF
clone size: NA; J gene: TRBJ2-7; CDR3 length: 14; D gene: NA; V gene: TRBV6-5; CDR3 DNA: TGTGCCAGCAGCTACTTAGACAGATCCTACGAGCAGTACTTC; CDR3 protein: CASSYLDRSYEQYF
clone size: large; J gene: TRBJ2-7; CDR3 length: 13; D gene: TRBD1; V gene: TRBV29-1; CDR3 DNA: TGCAGCGCTGAAGGGTCAGGGGGCGCCGAGCAGTACTTC; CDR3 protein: CSAEGSGGAEQYF
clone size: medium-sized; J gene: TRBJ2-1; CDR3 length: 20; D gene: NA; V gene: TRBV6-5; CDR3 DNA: TGTGCCAGCAGTAGCGAGTGGGACAGCCAACCCGGAGGGGTTCACAATGAGCAGTTCTTC; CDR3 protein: CASSSEWDSQPGGVHNEQFF
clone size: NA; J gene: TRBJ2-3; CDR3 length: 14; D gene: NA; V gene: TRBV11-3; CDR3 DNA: TGTGCCAGCAGCTTCACTAAAGGGACAGATACGCAGTATTTT; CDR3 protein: CASSFTKGTDTQYF
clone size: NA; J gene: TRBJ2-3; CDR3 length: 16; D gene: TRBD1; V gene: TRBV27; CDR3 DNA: TGTGCCAGCAGCACCGACAGGGGGCTATACACAGATACGCAGTATTTT; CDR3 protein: CASSTDRGLYTDTQYF
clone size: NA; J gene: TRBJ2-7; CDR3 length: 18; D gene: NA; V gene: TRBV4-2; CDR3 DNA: TGCGCCAGCAGCCAAGAGAGGGTCGGGGCTTTCCCCTCCTACGAGCAGTACTTC; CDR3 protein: CASSQERVGAFPSYEQYF
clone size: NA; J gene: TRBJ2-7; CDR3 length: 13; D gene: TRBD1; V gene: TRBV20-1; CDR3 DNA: TGCAGTGCTAGCAGGACAGGGGGGGACGAGCAGTACTTC; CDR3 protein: CSASRTGGDEQYF
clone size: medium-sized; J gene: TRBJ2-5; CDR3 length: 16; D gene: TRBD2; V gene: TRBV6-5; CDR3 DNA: TGTGCCAGCAGTACCACTTCGTCTGGCGGGGGAAAGACCCAGTACTTC; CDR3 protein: CASSTTSSGGGKTQYF